The 22 T cell receptor beta chains below were found in one sample sequenced in a study of blood T cells in healthy people across ages (dated by TCRdb to between 2014 and 2017). The library was prepared using 5' RACE. The data were produced on an Illumina HiSeq 2500. A second PCR of about 7 to 12 cycles was run with a J-beta primer mix and a sample-barcoded 5' primer. TCRdb reprocessing: public reads trimmed at Q25 with fastp, clones called with MiXCR, in-frame beta chains kept. Under each unique CDR3 protein, matching rows form one entry showing the most common genes and DNA. Counted in this sample were fewer than 650,000 distinct CDR3 sequences; 25% to 35% of them appeared once. Of the sample, approximately 3.7% is held by the ten largest clones. This same sample was also part of a study on T cells of mothers and their children.

The specimen sequenced was blood. The receptors derive from a boy aged 2 to 10 in good health.

Note on this clonotype: The junction departs from germline at one end; a sequencing error may be responsible. The V and J genes are TRBV7-2 and TRBJ1-4; D ambiguous. Germline CDR1 and CDR2: SGHTA and FQGNSA. CDR3 length: 14 amino acids. As DNA, the CDR3 is TGTGCCAGCAGCGCGACCCTCTTGGGTGAAAAACTGCTTTTT. Amino acid sequence: CASSATLLGEKLLF. Together with reference TRBV7-2 and TRBJ1-4, the CDR3 gives the full variable domain: GAGVSQSPSNKVTEKGKDVELRCDPISGHTALYWYRQSLGQGLEFLIYFQGNSAPDKSGLPSDRFSAERTGGSVSTLTIQRTQQEDSAVYLCASSATLLGEKLLFGSGTQLSVL.

The rearrangement links TRBV7-2 to TRBJ2-5, with D unresolved. From germline, CDR1 is SGHTA and CDR2 FQGNSA. V was trimmed by 4 bases and J by 0 bases, leaving 15 bases between them. The CDR3 is 16 amino acids. In nucleotides, the CDR3 is TGTGCCAGCAGCTCTAACCCCGCCAGGTACCAAGAGACCCAGTACTTC. It specifies CASSSNPARYQETQYF.

The chain is built from TRBV4-2 and TRBJ2-2; 13 nucleotides align to TRBD2. V was pared by 4 bases and J by 7 bases, with 9 bases of the junction left unmatched. The CDR3 contains 17 residues. Germline assignment: CDR1 LGHNA and CDR2 YNFKEQ. The CDR3 region is CASSRSGTSGKVGELFF. The CDR3 DNA sequence: TGTGCCAGCAGCCGGTCCGGGACTAGCGGGAAGGTCGGGGAGCTGTTTTTT.

This clonotype has a single count. The rearrangement uses TRBV12-3 or TRBV12-4 and TRBJ2-3, with D possibly TRBD2 on 5 matching bases. Trimming removed 0 bases at V and 4 bases at J, with 11 bases between. CDR3 length equals 15 residues. In DNA, the CDR3 is TGTGCCAGCAGTTTAGCGTCGAGGGCTTCAGATACGCAGTATTTT. Protein: CASSLASRASDTQYF.

This clonotype was found a few times. This chain links TRBV7-9 with TRBJ1-2, with D possibly being TRBD1 (6 bases). The V gene's germline CDR1 is SEHNR and CDR2 FQNEAQ (reference sequence). V gave up 6 bases and J gave up 7 bases, with 15 bases separating them. The CDR3 has 13 residues. CDR3 nucleotides: TGTGCCAGCAGGGCACAGGGTTATAGTGGCTACACCTTC. Its protein product is CASRAQGYSGYTF. The entire variable domain, with the rest obtained from reference TRBV7-9 and TRBJ1-2, is as follows: DTGVSQNPRHKITKRGQNVTFRCDPISEHNRLYWYRQTLGQGPEFLTYFQNEAQLEKSRLLSDRFSAERPKGSFSTLEIQRTEQGDSAMYLCASRAQGYSGYTFGSGTRLTVV.

The rearrangement links TRBV12-5 to TRBJ2-2; TRBD1 matches 9 bases. The V and J ends lost 5 bases and 4 bases, in that order; junction bases with no gene match: 5. CDR3 length: 15 amino acids. CDR1 and CDR2 from the germline V gene are LGHNT and FRNRAP. The CDR3, as DNA: TGTGCTAGTGGTCTCGGGACAGGGAGCACCGGGGAGCTGTTTTTT. Its translation: CASGLGTGSTGELFF.

This clonotype was seen a few times. In DNA form, the CDR3 reads TGTGCCAGCAGCAAAGATTCAGGACTAGGAAGCACCTACGAGCAGTACTTC. As protein: CASSKDSGLGSTYEQYF. This chain connects TRBV21-1 to TRBJ2-7. TRBV21-1 constitutes a pseudogene. This CDR3 is 17 amino acids long.

This clonotype came up a few times. This chain links TRBV18 with TRBJ2-7; D is perhaps TRBD2 (5 bases). Deletions cut 2 bases from V and 2 bases from J, with 13 bases between. Per germline, CDR1 KGHSH and CDR2 LQKENI. This CDR3 is 15 amino acids long. The CDR3 is CASSPNTVGTYEQYF. CDR3 DNA sequence: TGTGCCAGCTCACCAAACACGGTCGGGACCTACGAGCAGTACTTC.

The rearrangement uses TRBV28 and TRBJ2-5; D gene unclear. The CDR3 length is 11 residues. The germline V gene encodes CDR1 MDHEN and CDR2 SYDVKM. Trimming left V 10 bases short and J 9 bases short, with 15 bases between. In DNA, the CDR3 is TGTGCCATCTCAGTAACCGGGTCCCAGTACTTC. Its protein is CAISVTGSQYF.

The V call is TRBV6-1, the J call TRBJ2-5; unclear D gene. Matching the DNA end better, TRBJ2-7 makes the J call doubtful. This CDR3 is built from 13 residues. The germline V gene encodes CDR1 MNHNS and CDR2 SASEGT. Here the CDR3 reads CASSEGMFYEQYF. CDR3 DNA sequence: TGTGCCAGCAGTGAAGGAATGTTCTACGAGCAGTACTTC.

This clonotype was recorded a few times. This chain's CDR3 is CATNKAGEADTQYF. The CDR3 DNA is TGTGCCACAAATAAGGCAGGGGAAGCAGATACGCAGTATTTT. V is TRBV10-3 and J is TRBJ2-3; perhaps TRBD1 as D (6 bases). Germline V gene sequence: CDR1 ENHRY, CDR2 SYGVKD. This CDR3 has 14 amino acids. The V gene lost 10 bases and the J gene lost 4 bases, with 18 bases spanning the gap.

This clonotype has only a few counts. V gene TRBV20-1 combines with J gene TRBJ2-3; D might be TRBD1 or TRBD2, each matching 5 bases. Germline V gene data show CDR1 as DFQATT and CDR2 as SNEGSKA (reference sequence). V shed 0 bases and J shed 4 bases, with 17 bases lying between them. The CDR3 covers 16 residues. This chain's CDR3 is CSARDGSGTQADTQYF. The CDR3 nucleotides read TGCAGTGCTAGAGATGGGTCAGGGACCCAAGCAGATACGCAGTATTTT.

The genes are TRBV12-3 or TRBV12-4 and TRBJ2-7; a possible D gene is TRBD2 (5 bases). The V and J ends lost 7 bases and 0 bases respectively, with 19 bases between them. The CDR3 consists of 16 residues. The CDR3 bases are TGTGCCAGCACCGCCTGGGCGGGCGTGAGCTCCTACGAGCAGTACTTC. It yields the protein CASTAWAGVSSYEQYF.

The chain has TRBV7-6 and TRBJ2-1; D is unclear. Germline loops: CDR1 SGHVS, CDR2 FNYEAQ. This CDR3 region has 15 residues. V gave up 5 bases and J gave up 2 bases, with 13 bases separating them. This CDR3 reads CASSEEKRPYNEQFF. CDR3 coding DNA: TGTGCCAGCAGCGAGGAAAAGCGTCCCTACAATGAGCAGTTCTTC.

The chain employs TRBV5-1 and TRBJ2-1, with 7 bases that match TRBD1. CDR1 and CDR2 (germline): SGHRS, YFSETQ. V lost 0 bases to trimming and J lost 9 bases; unmatched junction nucleotides: 6. The CDR3 has 14 residues. The CDR3 DNA reads TGCGCCAGCAGCTTGGAGGGACAGTGGGTTGAGCAGTTCTTC. Translation: CASSLEGQWVEQFF.

The chain has TRBV20-1 and TRBJ2-3; 12 bases are a match to TRBD2. The CDR3 spans 15 residues. The V and J ends lost 5 bases and 3 bases, in that order; junction bases with no gene match: 6. Looked up from germline, CDR1 is DFQATT and CDR2 is SNEGSKA (reference sequence). The CDR3 loop reads CSAGRLAGETDTQYF. In DNA, the CDR3 is TGCAGTGCTGGCAGACTAGCGGGAGAAACAGATACGCAGTATTTT.

J is TRBJ2-5 and V is TRBV5-1, with TRBD1 matching over 10 bases. TRBJ2-7 explains the end of the DNA better; the J call may be wrong. CDR3 size: 15 residues. The germline CDR1 and CDR2 sequences are SGHRS and YFSETQ. For the CDR3, the DNA is TGCGCCAGCAGCAAGCCCGGGACAGGGGCTTCCGAGCAGTACTTC. Its protein product is CASSKPGTGASEQYF.

V usage is TRBV24-1 and J usage is TRBJ2-1; TRBD2 agrees at 12 bases. The CDR3 spans 18 residues. Trimming cost V 3 bases and J 9 bases; bases outside gene matches: 14. Germline V gives CDR1 KGHDR, CDR2 SFDVKD. CDR3 amino acids: CATSDGGPYGLAGTEQFF. Here the CDR3 DNA reads TGTGCCACCAGTGATGGGGGGCCCTACGGACTAGCGGGAACTGAGCAGTTCTTC.

The CDR3 sequence: CASSVRGYGYTF. The CDR3 region has the DNA TGTGCCAGCAGTGTTAGGGGCTATGGCTACACCTTC. The chain recombines TRBV6-1 with TRBJ1-2, with TRBD1 as a possible D gene (5 bases). V lost 4 bases and J 4 bases, leaving 7 bases between the germline ends. CDR1 and CDR2 (germline): MNHNS, SASEGT. This CDR3 is built from 12 residues.

This clonotype was counted a few times. The rearrangement links TRBV15 to TRBJ2-4, with 8 bases aligning to TRBD2. V was pared by 2 bases and J by 2 bases, with 14 bases of the junction left unmatched. Germline CDR1 and CDR2: LNHNV and YYDKDF (reference sequence). The CDR3 is made up of 19 amino acids. CDR3 DNA: TGTGCCACCAGCAGACCTCAACGACTAGCGACCTTTACCAAAAACATTCAGTACTTC. It specifies CATSRPQRLATFTKNIQYF.

This clonotype has a single count. The germline gene is not matched at one end of the junction; a read error may be the cause. The rearrangement uses TRBV13 and TRBJ2-7; D ambiguous. This CDR3 spans 14 amino acids. The V gene's germline CDR1 is PRHDT and CDR2 FYEKMQ (reference sequence). This CDR3 is CASAVGASYYEQYF. CDR3 sequence (DNA): TGCGCCAGCGCGGTGGGCGCCTCTTACTACGAGCAGTACTTC. Complete variable domain (other parts from reference TRBV13 and TRBJ2-7): AAGVIQSPRHLIKEKRETATLKCYPIPRHDTVYWYQQGPGQDPQFLISFYEKMQSDKGSIPDRFSAQQFSDYHSELNMSSLELGDSALYFCASAVGASYYEQYFGPGTRLTVT.

The chain couples TRBV29-1 to TRBJ2-7; unclear D gene. The CDR3 covers 13 residues. V gave up 4 bases and J gave up 0 bases, with 10 bases separating them. Germline lookup yields CDR1 SQVTM and CDR2 ANQGSEA. The chain's CDR3 is CSVGWARSYEQYF. CDR3 bases: TGCAGCGTTGGGTGGGCTCGCTCCTACGAGCAGTACTTC.